This is a list of T cell receptor beta chains from one sample in a study of cytomegalovirus exposure and HLA in healthy donors. The assay was immunoSEQ multiplex PCR, and TCRdb's table has in-frame clones only and misses some. The sample has approximately 110,000 clones; about three quarters are singletons. Sample: PBMCs. Every receptor here comes from a woman in her 40s in good health and CMV-seropositive. CDR3s include the opening cysteine and the closing phenylalanine or tryptophan.

V gene	CDR3 protein
TRBV6-5	CASSYSKGGRGYGYTF
TRBV6-1	CASSEEKAGGSDTQYF
TRBV7-3	CASSLRGGDGYGYTF
TRBV6-1	CASSGWGEGYEQYF
TRBV14	CASSHPGQGRYGYTF
TRBV6-6	CASSLTNEKLFF
TRBV4-2	CASSQELRQGGEKLFF
TRBV9	CASSLGDRGSEAFF
TRBV6-5	CASSYLDRGGYTF
TRBV5-4	CASSSGGEGLNTEAFF
TRBV5-1	CASSLAGGDGYTF
TRBV2	CASSLREAGELFF
TRBV4-1	CASSLAGPSLSYNEQFF
TRBV7-3	CASTPGGTGELFF
TRBV18	CASSPQATGQETQYF
TRBV2	CASSENWSSGNTIYF
TRBV4-3	CASSSYPQGAGGTEAFF
TRBV5-4	CASSSTGLPTDTQYF
TRBV4-3	CASSQDSRNGYTF
TRBV7-2	CASSPPGGSDTQYF
TRBV7-8	CASSLVEGEQYF
TRBV18	CASSPPEAPREKLFF
TRBV2	CASSESDRPSEAFF
TRBV7-2	CASSYGTGGVQPQHF
TRBV11-2	CASSWGGGNTEAFF
TRBV9	CASSVAGGQGDAQYF
TRBV4-2	CASSHRTSGGFSSSYEQYF
TRBV5-4	CASSLGTGGGNGYTF
TRBV10-3	CAIRGTGLNQPQHF
TRBV5-1	CASSPPGSGNTIYF
TRBV4-1	CASSPSRGRQETQYF
TRBV7-2	CASSLVEGNYGYTF
TRBV2	CASRGTGNGYTF
TRBV2	CASRDWNQPQHF
TRBV10-3	CAISEGDSTYNEQFF
TRBV4-3	CASSQDLRRLNTEAFF
TRBV11-1	CASSLGTSRNNEQFF
TRBV28	CASSPRTGGNQPQHF
TRBV14	CASSQAYEQYF
TRBV4-1	CASSHLGRINYGYTF
TRBV28	CASSSAGDETQYF
TRBV18	CASSLGTRGDTQYF
TRBV18	CASSPLSGNTEAFF
TRBV7-9	CASSFLLGLSTQYF
TRBV9	CASSYGTHYGYTF
TRBV5-1	CASSLDRGQPQHF
TRBV7-9	CASSSGVVGANVLTF
TRBV6-5	CASKKTGATNYGYTF
TRBV10-3	CAISESKDRDGYGYTF
TRBV29-1	CSVEEGRGHSYNEQFF
TRBV7-3	CASSVLAGPQYF
TRBV5-1	CASSSTGDTEAFF
TRBV4-3	CASSLVAGDNEQFF
TRBV10-3	CAISESGRGQTQYF
TRBV4-2	CASSVQTGGVQMAEKLFF